This T cell receptor beta chain was identified during a study of blood T cell repertoires in COVID-19. The wider study: In each case, the material was cDNA or gDNA derived from T cells, B-cell-depleted T cells, or PBMCs.

Sequencing was performed with immunoSEQ multiplex PCR; in TCRdb, only in-frame clones are kept and a portion is missing. The data contain about 210,000 clones, roughly nine tenths of them singletons. The CDR3 sequence is 15 residues long. Unmatched junction bases numbered 3, after V lost 3 bases and J lost 3 bases. Germline V gives CDR1 MDHEN, CDR2 SYDVKM. Sequencing was performed on peripheral blood. The receptor was isolated from a man aged 40-49 years with acute or convalescent COVID-19. This chain links TRBV28 with TRBJ2-1; 9 nucleotides match TRBD2. CDR3: CASSLGLADYNEQFF. CDR3 DNA sequence: TGTGCCAGCAGTTTGGGACTAGCCGACTACAATGAGCAGTTCTTC.